This TCR beta chain was captured in a study of T cell responses to AZD1222 COVID-19 vaccine. Germline trimming cut 6 bases from V and 2 bases from J; bases unmatched to any gene: 4. The CDR3 is 13 amino acids. Study-wide points: At baseline, seropositivity was found in only 6 or 7 AZD1222 recipients. Vaccination with two AZD1222 doses was followed by a rise in Spike-specific TCR breadth and depth. Females made up more of the donors, who were largely white British, and clonal diversity may have come out too low.

As for this clone: Its antigen is unknown.

Clones were sequenced by immunoSEQ multiplex PCR, and TCRdb holds only the in-frame ones, with some missing. The sample has under 150,000 clones, more than 85% seen once. The sample in question was peripheral blood, obtained on day 0 of AZD1222 vaccination. This sequence originates from an adult in good health. This chain links TRBV12-3 or TRBV12-4 with TRBJ2-7; 7 nucleotides align to TRBD1. The CDR3, as DNA: TGTGCCAGCAGCTCCGGGACAGCCTACGAGCAGTACTTC. This encodes CASSSGTAYEQYF.